This T cell receptor (beta chain) was retrieved from a study of T cells in Graves' hyperthyroidism and ophthalmopathy. The study, taken as a whole, reports: Researchers report that a 13 V-J model separated ophthalmopathy from stable hyperthyroidism. The model made its ophthalmopathy prediction, and onset followed a median approximately 6 months later.

Trimming removed 0 bases at V and 1 base at J, with 10 bases between. The germline gives CDR1 MNHNY, CDR2 SVGAGI (reference sequence). The CDR3 length is 15 residues. Graves' hyperthyroidism was deemed stable absent ophthalmopathy progression within 18 months. Notes on this clonotype: Its antigen is not known.

Amplification targeted TCR beta CDR3 regions from RNA transcripts. Researchers ran a first-round RT-PCR on the TCR CDR3 using the HTBI primer set. MiXCR, applied by TCRdb to the multiplex PCR reads, yields one record per CDR3 protein. The data contain about 210,000 distinct CDR3 sequences, 17% of them singletons. Material for sequencing was blood. This sequence joins TRBV6-6 and TRBJ2-7, with D possibly being TRBD1 (5 bases). The TCR sequence derives from a man aged 50-60 years with Graves' hyperthyroidism. The CDR3 DNA reads as TGTGCCAGCAGTTACTCGCAGGGAACTTCCTACGAGCAGTACTTC. It specifies CASSYSQGTSYEQYF.